These 11 T cell receptor beta chains originate from one sample sequenced in a study of early stage breast cancer tumors. Sequencing was performed with immunoSEQ multiplex PCR; in TCRdb, only in-frame clones are kept and a portion is missing. Here the sample spans about 72,000 clones, around 80% being singletons. Sequences were obtained from blood. Receptors originate from a person aged 55 to 69 with breast cancer.

V gene TRBV19 combines with J gene TRBJ1-1, with 11 bases lining up with TRBD1. The germline CDR1 and CDR2 sequences are LNHDA and SQIVND (reference sequence). The CDR3 spans 16 residues. V shed 5 bases, J shed 4 bases, and the junction held 9 bases outside the gene matches. CDR3 nucleotide sequence: TGTGCCAGTAGTTCTCAGCCGGGACAGGGGGTCACTGAAGCTTTCTTT. As protein: CASSSQPGQGVTEAFF. Full variable domain (missing parts from reference TRBV19 and TRBJ1-1): DGGITQSPKYLFRKEGQNVTLSCEQNLNHDAMYWYRQDPGQGLRLIYYSQIVNDFQKGDIAEGYSVSREKKESFPLTVTSAQKNPTAFYLCASSSQPGQGVTEAFFGQGTRLTVV.

This rearrangement joins TRBV10-3 to TRBJ1-2, with 12 bases lining up with TRBD1. Germline V gene lookup returns CDR1 ENHRY and CDR2 SYGVKD. The V and J ends lost 4 bases and 1 base, in that order; junction bases with no gene match: 4. The CDR3 loop spans 16 amino acids. CDR3: CAISGGQGAYNYGYTF. DNA for the CDR3: TGTGCCATCAGTGGGGGACAGGGGGCATATAACTATGGCTACACCTTC.

The chain has TRBV7-9 and TRBJ2-2; 9 positions agree with TRBD2. Trimming at V came to 5 bases and at J to 4 bases, leaving 11 bases not matched to a gene. The CDR3 contains 17 residues. In germline, CDR1 is SEHNR, CDR2 FQNEAQ (reference sequence). The CDR3: CASSPDRLAGSTGELFF. CDR3 coding DNA: TGTGCCAGCAGCCCGGATCGGCTAGCGGGAAGCACCGGGGAGCTGTTTTTT. Full variable domain (remainder filled in from reference TRBV7-9 and TRBJ2-2): DTGVSQNPRHKITKRGQNVTFRCDPISEHNRLYWYRQTLGQGPEFLTYFQNEAQLEKSRLLSDRFSAERPKGSFSTLEIQRTEQGDSAMYLCASSPDRLAGSTGELFFGEGSRLTVL.

The chain links TRBV13 to TRBJ2-7, with D possibly matching TRBD1 (6 bases). The CDR3 is made up of 16 amino acids. Germline-derived CDR1 and CDR2 are PRHDT and FYEKMQ (reference sequence). V dropped 1 base and J dropped 6 bases, with 19 bases sitting between them. As DNA, the CDR3 is TGTGCCAGCAGCTTAGACGGACAGAACTCATGGGGCGAGCAGTACTTC. Translation: CASSLDGQNSWGEQYF.

This clone was observed a few times. The V gene is TRBV10-3, the J gene TRBJ2-1, with D uncertain. Germline V gene lookup returns CDR1 ENHRY and CDR2 SYGVKD. CDR3 length equals 11 residues. The V and J ends lost 6 bases and 8 bases respectively, with 8 bases between them. The CDR3 DNA is TGTGCCATCAGGGAAGTCGATGAGCAGTTCTTC. Amino acids: CAIREVDEQFF.

The chain has TRBV27 and TRBJ2-2; D unclear. CDR1 is MNHEY and CDR2 is SMNVEV in the germline V gene (reference sequence). The CDR3 covers 14 residues. The V and J ends lost 7 bases and 4 bases respectively, with 13 bases between them. The CDR3 DNA is TGTGCCAGCACGAGTAAGAGGCTCACCGGGGAGCTGTTTTTT. It specifies CASTSKRLTGELFF.

The J gene is TRBJ2-7, the V gene TRBV4-3; 13 nucleotides line up with TRBD2. The CDR3 consists of 15 residues. Trimming cost V 1 base and J 3 bases; bases outside gene matches: 0. The germline CDR1 and CDR2 sequences are LGHNA and YSLEER. The CDR3 region has the DNA TGCGCCAGCAGCCAAGGGACTAGCGGGGGCTACGAGCAGTACTTC. Encoded protein: CASSQGTSGGYEQYF.

The genes are TRBV19 and TRBJ2-5; no reliable D call. The CDR3 length is 14 residues. Trimming removed 5 bases at V and 2 bases at J, with 12 bases between. Per the germline V gene, CDR1 is LNHDA and CDR2 is SQIVND (reference sequence). CDR3 sequence reads: CASSSKVWQETQYF. CDR3 bases: TGTGCCAGTAGTTCGAAGGTATGGCAAGAGACCCAGTACTTC. The whole variable domain, remainder taken from reference TRBV19 and TRBJ2-5, is DGGITQSPKYLFRKEGQNVTLSCEQNLNHDAMYWYRQDPGQGLRLIYYSQIVNDFQKGDIAEGYSVSREKKESFPLTVTSAQKNPTAFYLCASSSKVWQETQYFGPGTRLLVL.

Only a few counts were recorded for this clone. The rearrangement joins TRBV7-8 to TRBJ1-3; D not certain. Trimming took off 0 bases at V and 0 bases at J, with 9 bases between the two ends. CDR3 length equals 16 residues. Germline CDR1 and CDR2: SGHVS and FQNEAQ. CDR3 nucleotide sequence: TGTGCCAGCAGCTTAGCGTTGCAGGCCTCTGGAAACACCATATATTTT. Translation: CASSLALQASGNTIYF.

V gene TRBV6-1 combines with J gene TRBJ1-1, with TRBD1 as a possible D gene (6 bases). The CDR3 has 15 amino acids. Trimming took 4 bases from V and 5 from J, leaving 17 bases between them. In germline, CDR1 is MNHNS, CDR2 SASEGT. This CDR3 reads CASSAQGIGGTEAFF. CDR3 bases: TGTGCCAGCAGTGCCCAGGGTATAGGGGGAACTGAAGCTTTCTTT.

This clone was seen a handful of times. The chain links TRBV28 to TRBJ1-2; D not certain. The CDR3 has 13 residues. CDR1 is MDHEN and CDR2 is SYDVKM in the germline V gene. Trimming took 8 bases from V and 4 from J, leaving 14 bases between them. In nucleotides, the CDR3 is TGTGCCAGCCCCCGGCGGAGTCCCTATGGCTACACCTTC. Translated, it gives CASPRRSPYGYTF.